The T cell receptor beta chain under discussion was sequenced for a study of T cell responses to AZD1222 COVID-19 vaccine. Study observations and caveats: Once two AZD1222 doses were given, Spike-specific TCR breadth and depth went up. At baseline, seropositivity was found in only six or seven AZD1222 recipients. White British people made up most donors, females outnumbered males, and clonal diversity was possibly underestimated.

Using immunoSEQ multiplex PCR, the repertoire was profiled, and TCRdb retains in-frame clones only, with some absent. The table includes around 110,000 clones, 85% to 90% detected once. Regarding this clone: Its antigen remains unidentified.

The germline V gene has CDR1 KGHSH and CDR2 LQKENI. With V trimmed by 2 bases and J by 3 bases, 0 bases remained unmatched. This CDR3 comprises 13 residues. The source material was peripheral blood, sampled on day 0 of AZD1222 vaccination. The chain has TRBV18 and TRBJ2-5; 7 nucleotides agree with TRBD2. The origin of this receptor is an adult in good health. The CDR3 DNA is TGTGCCAGCTCACCAGGGAGGGAAGAGACCCAGTACTTC. It codes for CASSPGREETQYF.